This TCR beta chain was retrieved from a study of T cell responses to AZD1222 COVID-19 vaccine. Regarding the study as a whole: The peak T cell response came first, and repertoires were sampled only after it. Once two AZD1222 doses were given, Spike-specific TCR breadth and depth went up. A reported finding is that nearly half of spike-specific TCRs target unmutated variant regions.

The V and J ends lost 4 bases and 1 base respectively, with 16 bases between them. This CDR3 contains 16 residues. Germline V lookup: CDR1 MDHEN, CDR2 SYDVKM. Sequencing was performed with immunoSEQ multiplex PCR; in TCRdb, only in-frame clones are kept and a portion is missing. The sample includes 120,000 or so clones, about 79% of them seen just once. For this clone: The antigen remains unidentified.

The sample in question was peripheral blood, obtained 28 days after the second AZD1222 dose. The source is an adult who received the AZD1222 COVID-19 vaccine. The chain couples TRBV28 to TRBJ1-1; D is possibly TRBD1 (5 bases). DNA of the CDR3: TGTGCCAGCAGTTCGGGGGGAGTTACCCAGAACACTGAAGCTTTCTTT. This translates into CASSSGGVTQNTEAFF.